The rows below give T cell receptor beta chains drawn from one sample of a study of patients and donors after allogeneic stem cell transplantation. From the RT-PCR reads, TCRdb called clonotypes with MiXCR, one entry per CDR3 protein. Among roughly 960,000 distinct CDR3 sequences listed, roughly 17% were seen once. The sequenced sample was blood, either unsorted or a sorted T cell fraction (not recorded which). These receptors were collected from a human donor who was either an allogeneic HSCT recipient or a stem cell or donor lymphocyte infusion donor (not recorded which). It is not recorded whose cells these are; they may come from a transplant donor. The CDR3 runs from the conserved cysteine through the conserved F or W. The D gene is left open where the match is weak. Only part of the rows carry a size: once, few, many, or a class if the clone is expanded.

CDR3 protein,CDR3 DNA,V gene,D gene,J gene,clone size
CASSSSLAGGLTGELFF,TGTGCCAGCAGCTCCTCCCTAGCGGGGGGGCTCACCGGGGAGCTGTTTTTT,TRBV7-3,TRBD2,TRBJ2-2,-
CSASPDPGQGARTEAFF,TGCAGTGCTAGTCCGGACCCGGGACAGGGGGCGCGGACTGAAGCTTTCTTT,TRBV20-1,TRBD1,TRBJ1-1,few
CASSEGRIANYGYTF,TGTGCCAGCAGTGAGGGGCGAATAGCTAACTATGGCTACACCTTC,TRBV2,-,TRBJ1-2,-
CASSSDRVGTEAFF,TGCGCCAGCAGCTCGGACAGGGTGGGGACTGAAGCTTTCTTT,TRBV5-1,TRBD1,TRBJ1-1,-
CSARDRSGIKDEQFF,TGCAGTGCTAGAGATCGGAGCGGGATTAAAGATGAGCAGTTCTTC,TRBV20-1,TRBD2,TRBJ2-1,-
CASSFPAGNTIYF,TGTGCCAGCAGTTTCCCCGCTGGAAACACCATATATTTT,TRBV12-3/TRBV12-4,-,TRBJ1-3,few
CASSTDRGAGANVLTF,TGCGCCAGCAGCACGGACAGGGGAGCGGGGGCCAACGTCCTGACTTTC,TRBV5-1,TRBD1,TRBJ2-6,-
CASSLVFRTETQYF,TGTGCCAGCAGTTTGGTGTTTAGGACGGAGACCCAGTACTTC,TRBV12-3/TRBV12-4,-,TRBJ2-5,-
CASSQDPEETQYF,TGTGCCAGCAGTCAGGACCCTGAAGAGACCCAGTACTTC,TRBV6-1,-,TRBJ2-5,few
CATSGTRETQYF,TGTGCCACCAGCGGGACTAGGGAGACCCAGTACTTC,TRBV24-1,TRBD2,TRBJ2-5,many
CASSILGTPNEQFF,TGTGCCAGCAGTATCCTAGGGACTCCCAATGAGCAGTTCTTC,TRBV12-3/TRBV12-4,-,TRBJ2-1,-
CASSSQTGLGEKLFF,TGTGCCAGCAGCTCACAGACGGGTCTTGGGGAAAAACTGTTTTTT,TRBV7-9,-,TRBJ1-4,-
CASSGTGGLDQPQHF,TGTGCCAGCAGCGGGACAGGGGGACTGGATCAGCCCCAGCATTTT,TRBV6-1,TRBD1,TRBJ1-5,once
CASSVLAGNTDTQYF,TGTGCCAGCAGCGTATTAGCGGGGAACACAGATACGCAGTATTTT,TRBV9,TRBD2,TRBJ2-3,few
CAISKLADTYEQYF,TGTGCCATCAGCAAACTAGCGGATACCTACGAGCAGTACTTC,TRBV10-3,TRBD2,TRBJ2-7,few
CASSLAGVENTEAFF,TGCGCCAGCAGCTTGGCCGGCGTGGAGAACACTGAAGCTTTCTTT,TRBV5-1,-,TRBJ1-1,-
CASSYGGRETQYF,TGTGCCAGCAGTTATGGCGGCCGTGAGACCCAGTACTTC,TRBV12-3/TRBV12-4,-,TRBJ2-5,many
CSARVCGSYSNQPQHF,TGCAGTGCTAGAGTGTGTGGCTCCTATAGCAATCAGCCCCAGCATTTT,TRBV20-1,-,TRBJ1-5,-
CASSLELGSGNTIYF,TGCGCCAGCAGCTTGGAACTGGGGTCTGGAAACACCATATATTTT,TRBV5-1,-,TRBJ1-3,many
CSARVRGSNQPQHF,TGCAGTGCCAGGGTCCGGGGGAGCAATCAGCCCCAGCATTTT,TRBV20-1,-,TRBJ1-5,few
CASSSPRRGNSGNTIYF,TGTGCCAGCAGCTCTCCCCGCAGGGGAAACTCTGGAAACACCATATATTTT,TRBV6-1,-,TRBJ1-3,-
CASAAPPYEQYF,TGCGCCAGCGCTGCGCCTCCCTACGAGCAGTACTTC,TRBV10-2,-,TRBJ2-7,-
CSVEEGGGLGEKLFF,TGCAGCGTTGAAGAAGGGGGGGGCTTAGGGGAAAAACTGTTTTTT,TRBV29-1,-,TRBJ1-4,once
CASSAGQIYNSPLHF,TGTGCCAGCAGTGCGGGACAGATCTATAATTCACCCCTCCACTTT,TRBV12-3/TRBV12-4,TRBD1,TRBJ1-6,many
CASKIPGFYGYTF,TGTGCCAGCAAAATCCCAGGGTTCTATGGCTACACCTTC,TRBV28,-,TRBJ1-2,few
CASSFIQVGQGGEAFF,TGTGCCAGCAGTTTTATACAAGTAGGACAGGGGGGTGAAGCTTTCTTT,TRBV12-3/TRBV12-4,TRBD1,TRBJ1-1,few
CASSLGTGGYSNQPQHF,TGTGCCAGCAGTCTCGGGACAGGGGGATATAGCAATCAGCCCCAGCATTTT,TRBV5-6,TRBD1,TRBJ1-5,many
CASSLAGTSGGLYF,TGTGCCAGCAGCTTAGCTGGGACTAGCGGGGGACTGTACTTC,TRBV7-2,TRBD2,TRBJ2-7,few
CASSNGQVADTQYF,TGTGCCAGCAGCAACGGCCAGGTCGCAGATACGCAGTATTTT,TRBV21-1,-,TRBJ2-3,-
CASSQDQRGSGNTIYF,TGCGCCAGCAGCCAAGACCAGCGGGGATCTGGAAACACCATATATTTT,TRBV4-1,-,TRBJ1-3,few
CASTQGVEQPQHF,TGTGCCAGCACCCAAGGGGTCGAGCAGCCCCAGCATTTT,TRBV12-3/TRBV12-4,-,TRBJ1-5,many
CASEGINSGRITDTQYF,TGTGCCAGCGAGGGGATCAATAGCGGGAGGATCACAGATACGCAGTATTTT,TRBV6-2/TRBV6-3,TRBD2,TRBJ2-3,-
CASSQVGGRAFF,TGCGCCAGCAGCCAGGTAGGGGGCCGCGCTTTCTTT,TRBV4-1,TRBD1,TRBJ1-1,few
CASSEGPATLRETQYF,TGTGCCAGCAGTGAGGGGCCGGCAACCCTGAGGGAGACCCAGTACTTC,TRBV25-1,-,TRBJ2-5,-
CASIASGGTQWYF,TGTGCCAGTATCGCTAGCGGGGGGACGCAGTGGTATTTT,TRBV19,TRBD2,TRBJ2-3,-
CASSLEAGGKKAQYF,TGTGCCAGCAGCTTAGAAGCGGGAGGAAAGAAGGCGCAGTATTTT,TRBV11-3,TRBD2,TRBJ2-3,-
CSASFSRGNQPQHF,TGCAGTGCTAGTTTCTCCAGGGGCAATCAGCCCCAGCATTTT,TRBV20-1,-,TRBJ1-5,few
CASSIPGQGREQYF,TGCGCCAGCAGCATCCCGGGACAGGGGCGCGAGCAGTACTTC,TRBV5-1,TRBD1,TRBJ2-7,few
CSVMTGAQETQYF,TGCAGCGTCATGACGGGGGCCCAAGAGACCCAGTACTTC,TRBV29-1,-,TRBJ2-5,many